This passage covers 3 T cell receptor beta chains from one sample sequenced in a study of metastatic and nonmetastatic thyroid tumors. Treatment of any kind had been given to no patient before thyroid surgery. Through MiXCR, TCRdb re-clonotyped the PCR reads. The table has around 20,000 clones, 27% seen once. Sequenced sample: blood. The receptor source for this set is a female donor with papillary thyroid cancer or a benign thyroid nodule (not recorded which). Some clones in this sample may be carry-over from other donors' samples.

At least ten counts were recorded for this clone. The chain joins TRBV7-6 to TRBJ2-2; TRBD2 agrees at 11 bases. CDR1 is SGHVS and CDR2 is FNYEAQ in the germline V gene. With 5 bases clipped from V and 6 bases from J, the junction kept 11 bases outside the gene matches. CDR3 length: 17 residues. CDR3 nucleotide sequence: TGTGCCAGCAGCCTCAAAGGGGAACTAGCGGGAGCCGGGGAGCTGTTTTTT. Translation gives CASSLKGELAGAGELFF.

In this sample, this clone turned up many times. The rearrangement joins TRBV5-6 to TRBJ2-7; 7 bases are a match to TRBD2. Germline CDR1 and CDR2: SGHDT and YYEEEE. V gave up 0 bases and J gave up 3 bases; unmatched junction bases: 6. The CDR3 is 15 residues long. CDR3 in amino acids: CASSLGAGGNYEQYF. CDR3 coding DNA: TGTGCCAGCAGCTTGGGGGCCGGGGGGAACTACGAGCAGTACTTC.

There are a few counts of this clone. The chain joins TRBV30 to TRBJ1-2, with D tentatively TRBD1 (6 bases). V was pared by 0 bases and J by 7 bases, with 15 bases between. Per the germline V gene, CDR1 is GTSNPN and CDR2 is SVGIG (reference sequence). This CDR3 is built from 14 residues. CDR3 residues: CAWSVVSGGGGYTF. The CDR3 DNA reads as TGTGCCTGGAGTGTAGTATCGGGGGGCGGTGGCTACACCTTC. Based on the CDR3 plus reference TRBV30 and TRBJ1-2, the full variable domain is SQTIHQWPATLVQPVGSPLSLECTVEGTSNPNLYWYRQAAGRGLQLLFYSVGIGQISSEVPQNLSASRPQDRQFILSSKKLLLSDSGFYLCAWSVVSGGGGYTFGSGTRLTVV.